The rows below give T cell receptor beta chains drawn from one sample of a study of blood T cell repertoires in COVID-19. Here immunoSEQ multiplex PCR was the method, and the copy in TCRdb shows in-frame clones only, minus some. The table includes 100,000 to 150,000 clones, nearly 90% detected once. The sequenced sample consisted of peripheral blood. Source of these receptors: a woman aged 55-69 years with COVID-19, enrolled during active disease. Both conserved end residues are part of each CDR3.

V gene,J gene,CDR3 protein
TRBV7-3,TRBJ2-5,CASSFREGETQYF
TRBV7-3,TRBJ1-1,CASSLIRGTTEAFF
TRBV4-2,TRBJ2-2,CASSPMTGGLGGELFF
TRBV6-5,TRBJ1-2,CASSSATGDKYGYTF
TRBV2,TRBJ2-3,CASSEAQTDTQYF
TRBV3-1/TRBV3-2,TRBJ2-3,CASSQEGLAGGGTDTQYF
TRBV5-1,TRBJ2-1,CASSLQGTGMGNEQFF
TRBV6-5,TRBJ2-7,CASTLTGDLSYEQYF
TRBV5-1,TRBJ1-2,CASSLSAGPLHGYTF
TRBV18,TRBJ2-5,CASSPIAETQYF
TRBV6-5,TRBJ2-7,CASSPDGTAYEQYF
TRBV4-3,TRBJ2-7,CASSHGGGYEQYF
TRBV24-1,TRBJ2-3,CATSERPGKTSTDTQYF
TRBV7-2,TRBJ1-1,CASSRDRETEAFF
TRBV9,TRBJ1-6,CASSVAGSNSPLHF
TRBV5-1,TRBJ2-1,CATTRTSGSSYNEQFF
TRBV7-2,TRBJ2-3,CASSLGVAGGTDTQYF
TRBV12-5,TRBJ1-1,CASGLYREAFF
TRBV7-2,TRBJ1-2,CASSLEAGDYGYTF
TRBV10-3,TRBJ1-6,CAISLGQLNSPLHF
TRBV5-1,TRBJ2-7,CASRQGPSSYEQYF
TRBV27,TRBJ2-7,CASGPETVLLLDEQYF
TRBV5-5,TRBJ1-4,CASSLTRGVSEKLFF
TRBV6-5,TRBJ1-2,CASSYGQAHTSQGYTF
TRBV13,TRBJ2-2,CASSYRDDGELFF
TRBV11-3,TRBJ2-3,CASSLGQGGTDTQYF
TRBV27,TRBJ1-2,CASRRTGANYGYTF
TRBV19,TRBJ2-2,CASRDRGLSGELFF
TRBV27,TRBJ2-7,CASSSAYRDRTYEQYF
TRBV5-5,TRBJ1-2,CASSLEQGDYGYTF
TRBV5-1,TRBJ1-4,CASSDDPGGNNEKLFF
TRBV3-1/TRBV3-2,TRBJ1-1,CASSQDQGANTEAFF
TRBV4-3,TRBJ2-7,CASSRTSGLSYEQYF
TRBV5-1,TRBJ2-5,CASSLETGRVETQYF
TRBV6-2/TRBV6-3,TRBJ2-7,CASSFKNRDYEQYF
TRBV5-1,TRBJ2-7,CASTKNKREMGQRLEEQYF
TRBV11-3,TRBJ2-2,CASSLATGFTGELFF
TRBV9,TRBJ2-7,CASSVGSGFSYEQYF
TRBV7-2,TRBJ2-7,CASSSLAGAYEQYF
TRBV6-6,TRBJ1-2,CASSYVRGRGGYTF
TRBV7-6,TRBJ2-2,CASSLRGQGAAGELFF
TRBV9,TRBJ1-2,CASSTRGGSGDGYTF
TRBV4-3,TRBJ1-5,CASSPTGQRNQPQHF
TRBV6-5,TRBJ1-5,CASSLGQRQPQHF
TRBV19,TRBJ2-5,CASSMTSGVGGETQYF
TRBV2,TRBJ1-2,CASGQGAYGYTF
TRBV6-2/TRBV6-3,TRBJ2-1,CASSLITSGGPYNEQFF
TRBV7-9,TRBJ1-2,CASRTTVPYGYTF
TRBV30,TRBJ2-3,CAWSPGFWASTDTQYF
TRBV4-2,TRBJ2-5,CASSQAGPQLQETQYF
TRBV4-2,TRBJ2-3,CASSRGGGTDTQYF
TRBV4-1,TRBJ1-4,CASSQTGGSGEKLFF
TRBV30,TRBJ2-1,CAWSVIAGGVDEQFF
TRBV5-4,TRBJ2-3,CASRPGNTDTQYF